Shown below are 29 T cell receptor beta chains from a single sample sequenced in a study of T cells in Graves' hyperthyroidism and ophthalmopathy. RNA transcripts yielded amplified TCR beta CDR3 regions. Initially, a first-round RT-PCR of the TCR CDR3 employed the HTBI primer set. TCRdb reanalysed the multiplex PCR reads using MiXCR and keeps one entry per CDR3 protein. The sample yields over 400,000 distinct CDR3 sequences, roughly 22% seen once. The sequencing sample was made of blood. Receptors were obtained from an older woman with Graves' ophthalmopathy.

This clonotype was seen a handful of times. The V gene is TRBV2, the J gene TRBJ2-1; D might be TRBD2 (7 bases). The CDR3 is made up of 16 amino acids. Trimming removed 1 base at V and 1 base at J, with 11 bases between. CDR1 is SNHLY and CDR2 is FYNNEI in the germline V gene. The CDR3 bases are TGTGCCAGCAGTGAAGAGGGGGGGGTATCCTACAATGAGCAGTTCTTC. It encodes CASSEEGGVSYNEQFF. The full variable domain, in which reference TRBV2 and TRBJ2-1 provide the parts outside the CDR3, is EPEVTQTPSHQVTQMGQEVILRCVPISNHLYFYWYRQILGQKVEFLVSFYNNEISEKSEIFDDQFSVERPDGSNFTLKIRSTKLEDSAMYFCASSEEGGVSYNEQFFGPGTRLTVL.

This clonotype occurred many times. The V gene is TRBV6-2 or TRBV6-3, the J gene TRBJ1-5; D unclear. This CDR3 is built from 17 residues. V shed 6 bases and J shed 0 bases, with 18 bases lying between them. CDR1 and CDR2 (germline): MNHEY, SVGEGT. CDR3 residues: CASSALPSRYSNQPQHF. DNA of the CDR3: TGTGCCAGCAGCGCCCTGCCCAGTCGATATAGCAATCAGCCCCAGCATTTT.

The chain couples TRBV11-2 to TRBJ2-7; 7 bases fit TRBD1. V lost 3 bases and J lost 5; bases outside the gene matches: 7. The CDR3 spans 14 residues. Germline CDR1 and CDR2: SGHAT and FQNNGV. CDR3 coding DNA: TGTGCCAGCAGCTTCAGGACAGGTACCCACGAGCAGTACTTC. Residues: CASSFRTGTHEQYF.

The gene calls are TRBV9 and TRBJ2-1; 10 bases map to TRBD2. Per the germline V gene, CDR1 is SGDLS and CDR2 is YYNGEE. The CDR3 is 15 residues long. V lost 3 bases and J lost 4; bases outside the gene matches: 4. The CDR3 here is CASSAGLASYNEQFF. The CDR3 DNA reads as TGTGCCAGCAGCGCGGGACTAGCGTCATACAATGAGCAGTTCTTC.

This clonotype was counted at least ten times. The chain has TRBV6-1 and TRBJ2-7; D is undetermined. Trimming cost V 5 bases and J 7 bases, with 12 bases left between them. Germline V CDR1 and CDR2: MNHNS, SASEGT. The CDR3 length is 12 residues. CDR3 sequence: CASSSQMEEQYF. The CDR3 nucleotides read TGTGCCAGCAGTTCCCAAATGGAAGAGCAGTACTTC.

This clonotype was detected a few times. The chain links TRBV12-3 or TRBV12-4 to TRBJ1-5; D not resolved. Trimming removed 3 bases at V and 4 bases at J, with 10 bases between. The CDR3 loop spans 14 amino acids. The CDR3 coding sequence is TGTGCCAGCAGTTTTTGGGAGGCTAATCAGCCCCAGCATTTT. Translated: CASSFWEANQPQHF.

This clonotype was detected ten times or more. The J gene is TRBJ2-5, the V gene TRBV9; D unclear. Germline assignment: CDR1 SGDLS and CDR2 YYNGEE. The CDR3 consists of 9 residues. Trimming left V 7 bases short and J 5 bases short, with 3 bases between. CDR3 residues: CASGETQYF. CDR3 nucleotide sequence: TGTGCCAGCGGCGAGACCCAGTACTTC. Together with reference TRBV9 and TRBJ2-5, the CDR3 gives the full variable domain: DSGVTQTPKHLITATGQRVTLRCSPRSGDLSVYWYQQSLDQGLQFLIQYYNGEERAKGNILERFSAQQFPDLHSELNLSSLELGDSALYFCASGETQYFGPGTRLLVL.

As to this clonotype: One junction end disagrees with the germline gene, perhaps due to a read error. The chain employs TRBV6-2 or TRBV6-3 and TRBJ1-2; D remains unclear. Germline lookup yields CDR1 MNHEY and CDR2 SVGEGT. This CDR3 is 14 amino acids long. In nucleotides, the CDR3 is TGTGCCAGCAGCTACTCCCAGCTACTCTGTGGCTACACCTTC. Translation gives CASSYSQLLCGYTF.

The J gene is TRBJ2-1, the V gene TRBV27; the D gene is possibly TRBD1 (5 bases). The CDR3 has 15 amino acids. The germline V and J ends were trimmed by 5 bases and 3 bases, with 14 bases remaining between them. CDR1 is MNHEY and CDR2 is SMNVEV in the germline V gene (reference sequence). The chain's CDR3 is CASSPSGWNYNEQFF. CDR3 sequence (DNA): TGTGCCAGCAGTCCATCAGGGTGGAACTACAATGAGCAGTTCTTC.

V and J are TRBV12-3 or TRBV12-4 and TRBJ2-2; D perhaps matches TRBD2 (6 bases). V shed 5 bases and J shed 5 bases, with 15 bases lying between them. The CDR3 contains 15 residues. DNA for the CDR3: TGTGCCAGCAGTCCGCCGGGACTTCTTACCGGGGAGCTGTTTTTT. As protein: CASSPPGLLTGELFF.

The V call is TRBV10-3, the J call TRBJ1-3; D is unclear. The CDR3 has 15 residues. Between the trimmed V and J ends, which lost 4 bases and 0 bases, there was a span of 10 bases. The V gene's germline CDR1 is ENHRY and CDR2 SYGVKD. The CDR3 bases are TGTGCCATCAGTGGGCAGGCTTCCTCTGGAAACACCATATATTTT. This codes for CAISGQASSGNTIYF.

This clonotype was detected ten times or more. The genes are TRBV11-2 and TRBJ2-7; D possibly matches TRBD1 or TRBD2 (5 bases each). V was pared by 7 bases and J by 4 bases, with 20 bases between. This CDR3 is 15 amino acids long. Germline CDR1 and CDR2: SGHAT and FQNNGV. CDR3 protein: CASNGMVTGGYEQYF. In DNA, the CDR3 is TGTGCCAGCAACGGGATGGTTACAGGCGGTTACGAGCAGTACTTC.

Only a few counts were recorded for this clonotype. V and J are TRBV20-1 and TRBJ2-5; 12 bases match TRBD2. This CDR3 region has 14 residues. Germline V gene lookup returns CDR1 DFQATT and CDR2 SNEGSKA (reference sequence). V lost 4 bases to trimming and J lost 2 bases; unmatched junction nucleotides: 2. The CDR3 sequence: CSATGLAGQETQYF. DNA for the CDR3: TGCAGTGCTACCGGACTAGCGGGACAAGAGACCCAGTACTTC.

CDR3 protein: CASSQLGEESHPDTQYF. CDR3 sequence (DNA): TGTGCCAGCAGCCAATTAGGGGAGGAGTCCCACCCAGATACGCAGTATTTT. This sequence joins TRBV13 and TRBJ2-3, with a tentative D call TRBD2 (6 bases). The length of the CDR3 is 17 residues. CDR1 is PRHDT, CDR2 FYEKMQ, per germline (reference sequence). The ends were cut back, 5 bases at V and 4 bases at J, with 22 bases in the middle.

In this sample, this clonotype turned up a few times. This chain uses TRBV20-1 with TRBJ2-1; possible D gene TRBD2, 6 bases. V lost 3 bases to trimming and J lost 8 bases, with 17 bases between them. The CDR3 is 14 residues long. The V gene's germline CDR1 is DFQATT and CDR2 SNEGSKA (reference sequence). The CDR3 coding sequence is TGCAGTGCTAGTGGAGGCGGGACCCTTCATGAGCAGTTCTTC. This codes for CSASGGGTLHEQFF.

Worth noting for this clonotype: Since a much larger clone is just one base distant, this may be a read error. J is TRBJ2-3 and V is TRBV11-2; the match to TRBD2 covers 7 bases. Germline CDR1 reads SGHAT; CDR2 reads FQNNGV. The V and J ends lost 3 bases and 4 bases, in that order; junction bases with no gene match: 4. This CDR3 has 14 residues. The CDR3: CASSFGLGPDTQYF. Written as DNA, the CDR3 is TGTGCCAGCAGCTTTGGACTAGGTCCAGATACGCAGTATTTT.

The CDR3 DNA sequence: TGCAGTGCTAGAGAAGGGGCGGGGAGCAATCAGCCCCAGCATTTT. Protein product: CSAREGAGSNQPQHF. The rearrangement uses TRBV20-1 and TRBJ1-5; possible D gene TRBD1, 5 bases. The germline V gene encodes CDR1 DFQATT and CDR2 SNEGSKA (reference sequence). V dropped 0 bases and J dropped 1 base, with 10 bases sitting between them. This CDR3 has 15 amino acids.

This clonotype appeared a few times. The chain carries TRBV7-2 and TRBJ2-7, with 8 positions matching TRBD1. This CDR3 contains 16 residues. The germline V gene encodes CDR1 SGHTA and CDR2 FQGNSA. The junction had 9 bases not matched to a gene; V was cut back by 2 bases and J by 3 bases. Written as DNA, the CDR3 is TGTGCCAGCAGCTTAATCGGGACAGGTTTTGGCTACGAGCAGTACTTC. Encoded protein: CASSLIGTGFGYEQYF.

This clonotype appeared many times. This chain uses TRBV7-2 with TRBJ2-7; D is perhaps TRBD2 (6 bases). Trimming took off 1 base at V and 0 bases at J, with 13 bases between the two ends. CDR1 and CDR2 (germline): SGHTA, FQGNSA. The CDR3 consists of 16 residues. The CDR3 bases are TGTGCCAGCAGCTTAGAGGGGACTCCAACCTCCTACGAGCAGTACTTC. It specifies CASSLEGTPTSYEQYF.

CDR3 bases: TGTGCCAGCAGCCATTTGAGAGCTAACTATGGCTACACCTTC. Amino acids: CASSHLRANYGYTF. V and J are TRBV12-3 or TRBV12-4 and TRBJ1-2; no clear D gene. The CDR3 contains 14 residues. The V gene lost 6 bases and the J gene lost 0 bases, with 11 bases spanning the gap.

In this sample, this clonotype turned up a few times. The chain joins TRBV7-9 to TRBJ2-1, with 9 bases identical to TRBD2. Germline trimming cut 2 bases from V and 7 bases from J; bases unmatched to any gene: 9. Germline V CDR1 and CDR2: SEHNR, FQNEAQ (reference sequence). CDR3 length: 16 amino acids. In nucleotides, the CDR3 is TGTGCCAGCAGCTTACTTTCTAGCGGGGTTTCGAATGAGCAGTTCTTC. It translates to CASSLLSSGVSNEQFF.

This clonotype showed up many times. The CDR3 nucleotides read TGTGCCATCAGTGGGGGATGGGAGTTCGAGCAGTACTTC. Translated, it gives CAISGGWEFEQYF. The chain links TRBV10-3 to TRBJ2-7; perhaps TRBD2 as D (5 bases). The V end was cut by 4 bases, the J end by 6 bases, with 13 bases between. The CDR3 covers 13 residues. From germline, CDR1 is ENHRY and CDR2 SYGVKD.

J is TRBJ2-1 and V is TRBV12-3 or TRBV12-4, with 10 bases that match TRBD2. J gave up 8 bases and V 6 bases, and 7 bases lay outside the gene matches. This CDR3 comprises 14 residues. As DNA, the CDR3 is TGTGCCAGCAGCCTTAGCGGGAGGACTGATGAGCAGTTCTTC. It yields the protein CASSLSGRTDEQFF.

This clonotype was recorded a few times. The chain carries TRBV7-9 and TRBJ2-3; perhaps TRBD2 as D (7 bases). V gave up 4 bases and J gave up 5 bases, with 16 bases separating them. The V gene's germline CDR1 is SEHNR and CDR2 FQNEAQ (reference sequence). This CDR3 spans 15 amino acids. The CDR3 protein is CASSSRGGYGDTQYF. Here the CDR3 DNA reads TGTGCCAGCAGCTCGAGGGGGGGCTATGGAGATACGCAGTATTTT.

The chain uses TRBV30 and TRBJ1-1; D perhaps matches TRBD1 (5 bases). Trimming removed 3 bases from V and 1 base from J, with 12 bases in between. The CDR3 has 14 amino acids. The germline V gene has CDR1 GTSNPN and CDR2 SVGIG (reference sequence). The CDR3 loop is CAWRTPGRNTEAFF. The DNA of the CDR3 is TGTGCCTGGAGGACTCCAGGGCGGAACACTGAAGCTTTCTTT.

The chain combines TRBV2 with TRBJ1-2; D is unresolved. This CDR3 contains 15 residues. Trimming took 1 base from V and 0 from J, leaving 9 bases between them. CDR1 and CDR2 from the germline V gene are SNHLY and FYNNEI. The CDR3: CASSEVVATNYGYTF. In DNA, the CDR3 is TGTGCCAGCAGTGAAGTAGTAGCTACTAACTATGGCTACACCTTC. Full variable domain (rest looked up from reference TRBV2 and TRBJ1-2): EPEVTQTPSHQVTQMGQEVILRCVPISNHLYFYWYRQILGQKVEFLVSFYNNEISEKSEIFDDQFSVERPDGSNFTLKIRSTKLEDSAMYFCASSEVVATNYGYTFGSGTRLTVV.

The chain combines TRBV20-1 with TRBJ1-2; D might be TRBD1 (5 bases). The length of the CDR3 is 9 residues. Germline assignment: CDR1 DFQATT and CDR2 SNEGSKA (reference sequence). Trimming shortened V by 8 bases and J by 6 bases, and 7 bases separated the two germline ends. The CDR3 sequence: CSPGDGYTF. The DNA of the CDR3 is TGCAGTCCGGGGGATGGCTACACCTTC.

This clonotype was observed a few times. CDR3 region: CASSYGGGGTDTQYF. The CDR3 DNA follows: TGTGCCAGCAGTTACGGCGGCGGGGGGACAGATACGCAGTATTTT. The chain has TRBV6-6 and TRBJ2-3, with TRBD2 matching 8 bases. The CDR3 extends over 15 amino acids. Germline V lookup: CDR1 MNHNY, CDR2 SVGAGI (reference sequence). V gave up 2 bases and J gave up 3 bases; unmatched junction bases: 4.

In DNA, the CDR3 is TGTGCCAGCAGTTTCACTAGCGGCAGCTCCTACGAGCAGTACTTC. Encoded protein: CASSFTSGSSYEQYF. The J gene is TRBJ2-7, the V gene TRBV27, with TRBD2 matching 8 bases. V was clipped by 3 bases and J by 0 bases; unmatched bases: 4. Germline CDR1 and CDR2: MNHEY and SMNVEV (reference sequence). The CDR3 loop spans 15 amino acids.